The subject of this entry is one T cell receptor (beta chain). Its specificity is unknown. These data belong to a study of radiotherapy plus CTLA-4 blockade in lung cancer. Study-wide results and limits: Researchers report tumor-derived TCR clones expanding in blood after radiotherapy plus ipilimumab.

CDR3 length: 12 amino acids. From germline, CDR1 is MNHNS and CDR2 SASEGT. V was trimmed by 2 bases and J by 6 bases, leaving 4 bases between them. Generated by immunoSEQ multiplex PCR, the TCRdb table keeps only in-frame clones and is missing some. The sample records about 51,000 clones, roughly three quarters being singletons. The TCR comes from a human donor with non-small cell lung cancer who had a complete response to radiotherapy plus ipilimumab. This chain links TRBV6-1 with TRBJ2-2; no clear D gene. This material consisted of peripheral blood, taken from a patient treated with radiotherapy plus ipilimumab. The CDR3 nucleotides read TGTGCCAGCAGTGAATGGCCCGGGGAGCTGTTTTTT. Translating gives CASSEWPGELFF.